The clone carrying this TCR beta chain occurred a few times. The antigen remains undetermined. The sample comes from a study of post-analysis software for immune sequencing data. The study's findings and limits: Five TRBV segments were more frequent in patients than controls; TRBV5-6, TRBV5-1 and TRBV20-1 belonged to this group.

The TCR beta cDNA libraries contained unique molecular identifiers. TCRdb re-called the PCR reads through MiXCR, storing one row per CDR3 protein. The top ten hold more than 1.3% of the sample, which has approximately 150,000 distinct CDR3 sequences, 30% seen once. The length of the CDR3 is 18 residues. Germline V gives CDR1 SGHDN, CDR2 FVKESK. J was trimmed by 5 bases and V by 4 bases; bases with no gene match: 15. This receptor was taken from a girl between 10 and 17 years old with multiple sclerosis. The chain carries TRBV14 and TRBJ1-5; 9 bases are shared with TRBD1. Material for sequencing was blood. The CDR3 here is CASSPWDRVLVSDQPQHF. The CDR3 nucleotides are TGTGCCAGCAGCCCTTGGGACAGGGTCTTGGTGAGTGATCAGCCCCAGCATTTT.